This T cell receptor (beta chain) originates from a study of blood T cell repertoires in COVID-19. Across the study: Donors in the United States, Italy and Spain gave samples during acute or convalescent COVID-19. In each case, the material was cDNA or gDNA derived from T cells, B-cell-depleted T cells, or PBMCs.

Notes on this clone: The junction does not match germline at one end; this may be a read error.

Those enrolled in Seattle joined during active infection and were followed longitudinally afterward. The germline gives CDR1 SSHAT, CDR2 FNYEAQ (reference sequence). The CDR3 length is 15 residues. In the original processing: Amplification of reference gene primers was used by the study to estimate nucleated cell counts. The table came from immunoSEQ multiplex PCR; TCRdb's copy has only in-frame clones and leaves some out. The DNA was the basis for D and trimming; V, J and clone size are from that table. The sample has some 180,000 clones, 82% seen once. This sequence was found in a woman aged 60-75 years with COVID-19, enrolled during active disease. Sequenced: peripheral blood. The chain carries TRBV7-7 and TRBJ1-5; TRBD1 might be the D (6 bases). This CDR3 reads CASSLRRGSNQPQHF. CDR3 DNA sequence: TGTGCTAGCAGCTTACGCAGGGGTAGCAATCAGCCCCAGCATTTT.